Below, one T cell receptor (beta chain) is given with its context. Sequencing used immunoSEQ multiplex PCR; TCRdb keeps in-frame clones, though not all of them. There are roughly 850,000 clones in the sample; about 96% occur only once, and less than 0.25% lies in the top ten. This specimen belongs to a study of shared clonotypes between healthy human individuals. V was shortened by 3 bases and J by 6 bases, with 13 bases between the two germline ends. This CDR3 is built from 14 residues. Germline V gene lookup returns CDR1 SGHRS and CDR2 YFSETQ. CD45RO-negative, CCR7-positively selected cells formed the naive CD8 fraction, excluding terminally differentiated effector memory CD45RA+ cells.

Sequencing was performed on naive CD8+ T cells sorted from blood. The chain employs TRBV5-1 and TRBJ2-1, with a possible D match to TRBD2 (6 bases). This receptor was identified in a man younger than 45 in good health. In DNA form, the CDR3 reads TGCGCCAGCAGCTGGCGGGGTTTGGCCAATGAGCAGTTCTTC. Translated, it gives CASSWRGLANEQFF. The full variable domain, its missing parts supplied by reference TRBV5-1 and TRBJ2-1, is KAGVTQTPRYLIKTRGQQVTLSCSPISGHRSVSWYQQTPGQGLQFLFEYFSETQRNKGNFPGRFSGRQFSNSRSEMNVSTLELGDSALYLCASSWRGLANEQFFGPGTRLTVL.